The following is a T cell receptor (beta chain) sequence with its context. Per the germline V gene, CDR1 is LNHDA and CDR2 is SQIVND (reference sequence). V was trimmed by 6 bases and J by 4 bases, leaving 18 bases between them. The CDR3 contains 15 residues. These data come from a study of blood T cell repertoires in COVID-19. The wider study: Donors in the United States, Italy and Spain gave samples during acute or convalescent COVID-19.

Measured with immunoSEQ multiplex PCR; TCRdb has only the in-frame clones, and not every one. Seen here are about 280,000 clones, over 75% observed once, and the top ten hold roughly 15%. This chain links TRBV19 with TRBJ1-2, with TRBD1 as a possible D gene (5 bases). The receptor comes from a human donor in a cohort sampled during active COVID-19. The sample taken for sequencing was peripheral blood. CDR3 DNA: TGTGCCAGTAGCCCTGGCAGGGTTAGTGGCTATGGCTACACCTTC. Translation gives CASSPGRVSGYGYTF.